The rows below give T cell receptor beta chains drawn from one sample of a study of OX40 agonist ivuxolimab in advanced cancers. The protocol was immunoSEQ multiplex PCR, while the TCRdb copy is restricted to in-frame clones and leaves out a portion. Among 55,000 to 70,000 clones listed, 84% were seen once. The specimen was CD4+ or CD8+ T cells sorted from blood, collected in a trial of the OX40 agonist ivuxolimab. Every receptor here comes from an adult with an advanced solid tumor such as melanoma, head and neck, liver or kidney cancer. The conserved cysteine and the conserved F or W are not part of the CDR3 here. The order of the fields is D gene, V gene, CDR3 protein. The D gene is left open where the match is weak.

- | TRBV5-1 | ASSFFSSQGNTEAF
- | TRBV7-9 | ASSLEMPTYNEQF
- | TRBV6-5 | ASSYSGVRTAGELF
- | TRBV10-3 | AIRTQDSASYGYT
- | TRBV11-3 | ASSSSRAAGELF
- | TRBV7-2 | ASSLGGRGGTPLH
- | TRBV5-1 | ASSLAAPDTQY
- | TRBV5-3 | ARSLRGSSQETQY
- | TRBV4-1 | ASSQGRGIGTDTQY
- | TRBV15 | ATSREIWSNSPLH
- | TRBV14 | ASSQGGLGSNEQF
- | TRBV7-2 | ASSLAGPGPYNEQF
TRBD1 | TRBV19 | ASTGDRRTNYGYT
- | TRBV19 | ASSHSFPGQKGITEAF
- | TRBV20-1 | SPVPEAF
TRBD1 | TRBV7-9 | ASSLNRGRNTEAF
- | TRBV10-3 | AISESGRPYEQY
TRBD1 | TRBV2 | ASSGQGNQPQH
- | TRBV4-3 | ASSQNGASSTDTQY
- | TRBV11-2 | ASSLEDGSKNIQY
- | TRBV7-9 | ASSLGFSMNTEAF
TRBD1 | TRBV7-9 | ASSSGTDYT
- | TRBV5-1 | ASSFSGMNTEAF
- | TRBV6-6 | ASSINGFYNSPLH
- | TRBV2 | ASSLSNTEAF
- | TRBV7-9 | ASSLSGETEAF
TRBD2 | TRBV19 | ASSKRGPSTDTQY
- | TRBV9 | ASSLRGGGQETQY
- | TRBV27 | ASSLFRQGEAF
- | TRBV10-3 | AISRPEGAEAF
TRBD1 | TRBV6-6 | ASSPQGEAYGYT
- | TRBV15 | ATSGPLGSGNTIY
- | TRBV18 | ASSPRQGFYEQY
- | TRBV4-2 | ASSQAGSGANVLT
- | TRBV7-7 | ASSLAGGGETQY
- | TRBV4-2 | ASSQEPGNTIY
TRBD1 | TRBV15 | ATSRGQGARIYGYT
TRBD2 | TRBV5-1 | ASGVGTSGTGELF
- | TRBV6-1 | ASRESSSGNTIY
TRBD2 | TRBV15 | ATSGGGTQY
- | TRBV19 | ASSTGRGYGYT
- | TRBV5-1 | ASSLDTGVGDEQF
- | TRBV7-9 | ASSLVAGYGYT
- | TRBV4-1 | ASSLRAEQETQY
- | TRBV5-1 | ASSLVEGGELF
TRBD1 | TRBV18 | ASSPETGAWTEAF
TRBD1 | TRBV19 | ASSILGQGAYGANVLT
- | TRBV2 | ASTRSLGEGNGYT
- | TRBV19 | ASRVRGRDTEAF
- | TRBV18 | ASSPPQRPLNTEAF
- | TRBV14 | ASSQVGQYSPLH